This T cell receptor (beta chain) appears in the sequencing data of a study of T cell responses to AZD1222 COVID-19 vaccine. This clone has at least ten counts. Its antigen is undetermined. Regarding the study as a whole: Sampling that yielded the repertoires occurred only after the peak T cell response. Reportedly, nearly half the spike-specific TCRs target unmutated variant regions. Clonal diversity may have been underestimated, and the donors were mostly white British, with more females than males. Spike-wide coverage was observed for vaccine-associated CD4 TCRs, with dominant responses at 160-218 and 743-854.

This table comes from immunoSEQ multiplex PCR, and its TCRdb copy is limited to in-frame clones, with some not included. The top ten hold about 4.5% of the sample, which has almost 95,000 clones, 75% to 90% seen once. The receptor was isolated from an adult who received the AZD1222 COVID-19 vaccine. Sample: peripheral blood, taken 28 days after the second AZD1222 dose.

The CDR3 DNA sequence: TGTGCCAGCAGCTCGAGGTCGGGGGTTGGGGCCAACGTCCTGACTTTC. It codes for CASSSRSGVGANVLTF. The V and J genes are TRBV7-3 and TRBJ2-6; D is perhaps TRBD2 (6 bases). This CDR3 is 16 amino acids long. Germline loops: CDR1 SGHTA, CDR2 FQGTGA. V was trimmed by 4 bases and J by 3 bases, leaving 13 bases between them. The complete variable domain, with remaining parts taken from reference TRBV7-3 and TRBJ2-6, reads GAGVSQTPSNKVTEKGKYVELRCDPISGHTALYWYRQSLGQGPEFLIYFQGTGAADDSGLPNDRFFAVRPEGSVSTLKIQRTERGDSAVYLCASSSRSGVGANVLTFGAGSRLTVL.